What follows are 15 T cell receptor beta chains derived from one specimen sequenced in a study of OX40 agonist ivuxolimab in advanced cancers. TCRdb's table, derived via immunoSEQ multiplex PCR, lists solely in-frame clones and lacks some. The sample lists some 66,000 clones, around 83% occurring once. The sample was CD4+ or CD8+ T cells sorted from blood, taken in a trial of the OX40 agonist ivuxolimab. The origin of the receptors is an adult with an advanced solid tumor such as melanoma, head and neck, liver or kidney cancer.

This clone has just a few counts. The rearrangement uses TRBV4-2 and TRBJ2-1; 11 nucleotides line up with TRBD2. The CDR3 is made up of 17 amino acids. The germline CDR1 and CDR2 sequences are LGHNA and YNFKEQ. Germline trimming cut 1 base from V and 9 bases from J; bases unmatched to any gene: 11. CDR3 residues: CASSQGSIAGGQGEQFF. The CDR3 coding sequence is TGTGCCAGCAGCCAAGGTTCCATAGCGGGAGGGCAGGGTGAGCAGTTCTTC.

Only one count was recorded for this clone. The genes are TRBV29-1 and TRBJ2-1; possibly TRBD1 for D (7 bases). This CDR3 spans 13 amino acids. Germline CDR1 is SQVTM and CDR2 is ANQGSEA. V was cut by 3 bases and J by 6 bases, with 12 bases left in between. The CDR3 reads CSVEGQGGNEQFF. CDR3 nucleotide sequence: TGCAGCGTTGAGGGGCAGGGGGGCAATGAGCAGTTCTTC.

This rearrangement joins TRBV28 to TRBJ2-7; a possible D gene is TRBD1 (5 bases). The V gene lost 8 bases and the J gene lost 0 bases, with 11 bases spanning the gap. This CDR3 has 13 residues. Germline CDR1 and CDR2: MDHEN and SYDVKM. This CDR3 is CASRIDSSYEQYF. The CDR3, as DNA: TGTGCCAGCCGAATCGACAGCTCCTACGAGCAGTACTTC.

The chain is built from TRBV27 and TRBJ2-1; 7 bases fit TRBD2. V lost 4 bases and J lost 5; bases outside the gene matches: 8. Germline CDR1 is MNHEY and CDR2 is SMNVEV (reference sequence). This CDR3 region has 15 residues. The CDR3 spells CASSSLGAGDNEQFF. The DNA for the CDR3 is TGTGCCAGCAGTTCGCTAGGGGCGGGAGACAATGAGCAGTTCTTC.

This clone appeared a few times. The CDR3 nucleotides are TGTGCCAGCAGTTTACCGGGGGTATTCGGCAATCAGCCCCAGCATTTT. Protein product: CASSLPGVFGNQPQHF. This rearrangement joins TRBV28 to TRBJ1-5, with D possibly TRBD1 on 5 matching bases. Germline V CDR1 and CDR2: MDHEN, SYDVKM. Trimming took 2 bases from V and 2 from J, leaving 13 bases between them. The CDR3 totals 16 residues.

The V gene is TRBV6-4, the J gene TRBJ1-2; D is possibly TRBD1 (5 bases). The CDR3 has 14 residues. Looked up from germline, CDR1 is MRHNA and CDR2 is SNTAGT. V lost 6 bases to trimming and J lost 4 bases, with 15 bases between them. The CDR3 loop is CASRRDGRIYGYTF. The CDR3 region has the DNA TGTGCCAGCAGAAGGGACGGCCGTATCTATGGCTACACCTTC.

This rearrangement joins TRBV29-1 to TRBJ1-2; D may be TRBD1 (6 bases). There are 11 residues in the CDR3. The germline gives CDR1 SQVTM, CDR2 ANQGSEA. In DNA, the CDR3 is TGCAGGCACCCAGGGGAGCAGGGCTACACCTTC. Translated: CRHPGEQGYTF.

There are many counts of this clone. The chain couples TRBV11-2 to TRBJ2-7; 12 bases map to TRBD2. In germline, CDR1 is SGHAT, CDR2 FQNNGV. J gave up 4 bases and V 4 bases, and 14 bases lay outside the gene matches. The CDR3 extends over 18 amino acids. The CDR3 loop reads CASSSSHLAGGPGYEQYF. CDR3 sequence (DNA): TGTGCCAGCAGCTCTTCTCACCTAGCGGGAGGGCCGGGTTACGAGCAGTACTTC.

The V gene is TRBV5-6, the J gene TRBJ1-5; D ambiguous. The CDR3 is 13 amino acids. The germline V gene has CDR1 SGHDT and CDR2 YYEEEE. The V end lost 0 bases, the J end lost 5 bases, and 6 bases lay between the germline ends. The CDR3 reads CASSLDRDQPQHF. The CDR3 nucleotides are TGTGCCAGCAGCTTGGACCGAGATCAGCCCCAGCATTTT.

The CDR3 reads CASSRTSGRLDEQFF. DNA for the CDR3: TGTGCCAGCAGCCGGACTAGCGGGAGATTAGATGAGCAGTTCTTC. The genes are TRBV7-2 and TRBJ2-1; TRBD2 aligns across 13 bases. The J segment lost 8 bases and the V segment lost 5 bases, leaving 6 bases of the junction unmatched. This CDR3 region has 15 residues. Germline CDR1 is SGHTA and CDR2 is FQGNSA.

In its sample, this clone was seen once. The J gene is TRBJ2-1, the V gene TRBV7-3; 15 bases agree with TRBD2. CDR3 size: 20 residues. J was trimmed by 9 bases and V by 2 bases; bases with no gene match: 17. Germline CDR1 SGHTA, CDR2 FQGTGA. CDR3 nucleotide sequence: TGTGCCAGCAGCTTAGGGATCAGGACTAGCGGGAGGGCCGGTCGAGTTGAGCAGTTCTTC. Its translation: CASSLGIRTSGRAGRVEQFF.

The gene calls are TRBV11-3 and TRBJ2-5; D may be TRBD2 (6 bases). The CDR3 has 14 amino acids. The germline V gene has CDR1 SGHNT and CDR2 YENEEA. V gave up 5 bases and J gave up 2 bases, with 12 bases separating them. This CDR3 reads CASSRRDSQETQYF. CDR3 in DNA: TGTGCCAGCAGCCGACGGGACTCACAAGAGACCCAGTACTTC.

This chain uses TRBV7-9 with TRBJ1-5, with a tentative D call TRBD1 (6 bases). The CDR3 runs 15 residues. Germline values: CDR1 SEHNR, CDR2 FQNEAQ (reference sequence). Trimming left V 0 bases short and J 1 base short, with 7 bases between. Here the CDR3 reads CASSLATGSNQPQHF. The CDR3 DNA sequence: TGTGCCAGCAGCTTAGCGACAGGCAGCAATCAGCCCCAGCATTTT.

The genes are TRBV15 and TRBJ2-1; D perhaps matches TRBD1 (6 bases). Germline V gene data show CDR1 as LNHNV and CDR2 as YYDKDF (reference sequence). V lost 1 base and J 2 bases, leaving 9 bases between the germline ends. CDR3 size: 15 residues. CDR3 DNA sequence: TGTGCCACCAGCAGAGTACAGGGCCCCTACAATGAGCAGTTCTTC. Its translation is CATSRVQGPYNEQFF.

The chain carries TRBV6-5 and TRBJ2-5; TRBD2 matches at 8 bases. V lost 5 bases, J lost 2 bases, and 7 bases stayed unmatched. This CDR3 is 15 amino acids long. Germline V lookup: CDR1 MNHEY, CDR2 SVGAGI. For the CDR3, the DNA is TGTGCCAGCAGTCGTGGGACTAGAGGGCAAGAGACCCAGTACTTC. The encoded protein is CASSRGTRGQETQYF.